This T cell receptor (beta chain) was recorded in a study of PD-1 blockade in classical Hodgkin lymphoma. Germline lookup yields CDR1 LNHNV and CDR2 YYDKDF (reference sequence). This CDR3 is built from 15 residues. The V end lost 0 bases, the J end lost 3 bases, and 12 bases lay between the germline ends. The time point: cycle 4 day 1 (C4D1), after six to seven weeks of nivolumab. After autologous stem cell transplantation all patients relapsed, and prior brentuximab vedotin exposure differed between cohorts. Investigators obtained CD8+ T cells from thawed PBMCs by magnetic negative selection. TCRdb's table, derived via immunoSEQ multiplex PCR, lists solely in-frame clones and lacks some. Among more than 10,000 clones, approximately 84% were seen once, and the ten largest hold about 35%.

This specimen consisted of CD8+ T cells from blood, obtained before the fourth cycle of nivolumab. The V gene is TRBV15, the J gene TRBJ2-7, with D unresolved. The receptor's source is a human donor with classical Hodgkin lymphoma. The donor label of this sample is uncertain. The chain's CDR3 is CATSRDWTDNYEQYF. CDR3 DNA: TGTGCCACCAGCAGAGATTGGACGGATAACTACGAGCAGTACTTC.